This TCR beta chain was captured in a study of T cell repertoires in cytomegalovirus infection. About the research overall: In the study, CMV epitopes included recently identified HLA-C-restricted and well-studied HLA-B-restricted ones. Signatures in public TCR beta sequences pointed to both CMV infection and matching HLA type.

CDR1 and CDR2 from the germline V gene are SGHTA and FQGNSA. The CDR3 runs 17 residues. J was trimmed by 0 bases and V by 5 bases; bases with no gene match: 9. A few counts support this clonotype. Its antigen is still unknown. TCRdb re-analysed the reads in MiXCR, keeping a single row per CDR3 protein. Among some 350,000 distinct CDR3 sequences, about 29% were seen once, and the ten largest hold 15% to 25%. Study results and caveats: CMV-specific HLA-C-restricted TCR beta clonotypes dominated the ex vivo response.

This chain uses TRBV7-2 with TRBJ2-4; 8 bases map to TRBD1. This sequence was found in a human donor in good health (CMV status not recorded). Some clones in this sample may be carry-over from other donors' samples. The starting material was cultured PBMCs, obtained from culture after CMV antigen stimulation. CDR3 in amino acids: CASSPDRGGLAKNIQYF. CDR3 coding DNA: TGTGCCAGCAGCCCTGACAGGGGCGGACTAGCCAAAAACATTCAGTACTTC.